Each of the 2 T cell receptor beta chains below was sequenced from the same sample in a study of response to subunit inactivated influenza vaccine. TCRdb analysed the RT-PCR reads with MiXCR anew, one entry per CDR3 protein. Of roughly 170,000 distinct CDR3 sequences in the sample, around 9% were seen once. The sequencing here drew on non-naive T cells sorted from PBMCs, taken on the day of vaccination. The source of these receptors is a middle-aged man who received an inactivated influenza vaccine.

Remarks on this clonotype: The junction and the germline gene differ at one end; a read error may be behind it. V and J are TRBV2 and TRBJ1-1; TRBD1 is a possible D gene (5 bases). Germline CDR1 is SNHLY and CDR2 is FYNNEI. The CDR3 covers 13 residues. In DNA, the CDR3 is TGTGCCAGCAGTGACGGCAGGGCCACTGAAGTTTTCTTT. It encodes CASSDGRATEVFF.

A few counts support this clonotype. This chain connects TRBV4-3 to TRBJ2-2; 7 bases agree with TRBD2. The germline V gene has CDR1 LGHNA and CDR2 YSLEER. There are 16 residues in the CDR3. Trimming took 3 bases from V and 6 from J; bases not matched to a gene: 10. CDR3 sequence: CASSQGSGNAAGELFF. The CDR3 bases are TGCGCCAGCAGCCAGGGGAGCGGGAATGCGGCCGGGGAGCTGTTTTTT.